These 16 T cell receptor beta chains came from one sample sequenced in a study of early T cells in non-severe SARS-CoV-2 infection. TCRdb re-derived calls from the 5' RACE reads in MiXCR, one entry per CDR3 protein. The sample lists roughly 20,000 distinct CDR3 sequences; approximately 5.4% were seen once. This sample comprised whole blood, obtained at baseline. All receptors derive from an adult who was a healthcare worker with PCR-confirmed SARS-CoV-2 infection or an uninfected control (not recorded which).

The genes are TRBV7-2 and TRBJ2-7; D ambiguous. The CDR3 is 11 residues long. Germline V gene lookup returns CDR1 SGHTA and CDR2 FQGNSA. Trimming took off 4 bases at V and 6 bases at J, with 7 bases between the two ends. The CDR3 sequence is CASSSWGEQYF. Written as DNA, the CDR3 is TGTGCCAGCAGCTCTTGGGGCGAGCAGTACTTC.

This clonotype was observed a few times. V is TRBV3-1 and J is TRBJ1-2; tentative D call: TRBD1 (5 bases). The V gene's germline CDR1 is LGHDT and CDR2 YNNKEL (reference sequence). Trimming removed 0 bases at V and 7 bases at J, with 15 bases between. The CDR3 runs to 15 residues. The CDR3 region is CASSQEWGTYLGYTF. The CDR3 DNA sequence: TGTGCCAGCAGCCAAGAGTGGGGCACCTATCTTGGCTACACCTTC.

This clonotype is medium-sized in the sample. The rearrangement links TRBV12-5 to TRBJ2-3; D is unclear. The CDR3 loop spans 13 amino acids. The germline V gene has CDR1 LGHNT and CDR2 FRNRAP. Trimming cost V 11 bases and J 1 base, with 13 bases left between them. The CDR3 protein is CAGSRSGTDTQYF. In DNA form, the CDR3 reads TGTGCTGGATCGAGGTCGGGCACAGATACGCAGTATTTT.

This clonotype was detected ten times or more. The V call is TRBV7-2, the J call TRBJ2-5; 7 bases agree with TRBD2. The germline CDR1 and CDR2 sequences are SGHTA and FQGNSA. Losses at the gene ends were 5 bases for V and 7 bases for J; bases not matched to a gene: 4. The CDR3 loop spans 12 amino acids. The CDR3 here is CASSHSGGTQYF. The CDR3 nucleotides read TGTGCCAGCAGCCACTCGGGAGGGACCCAGTACTTC. Together with reference TRBV7-2 and TRBJ2-5, the CDR3 gives the full variable domain: GAGVSQSPSNKVTEKGKDVELRCDPISGHTALYWYRQSLGQGLEFLIYFQGNSAPDKSGLPSDRFSAERTGGSVSTLTIQRTQQEDSAVYLCASSHSGGTQYFGPGTRLLVL.

At least ten counts were recorded for this clonotype. The chain recombines TRBV6-6 with TRBJ1-4, with D possibly matching TRBD1 (5 bases). The germline V and J ends were trimmed by 2 bases and 5 bases, with 12 bases remaining between them. Per germline, CDR1 MNHNY and CDR2 SVGAGI (reference sequence). This CDR3 contains 15 residues. CDR3 DNA: TGTGCCAGCAGTTACGAGAGGGGTGGGAATGAAAAACTGTTTTTT. This translates into CASSYERGGNEKLFF.

This clonotype was seen ten or more times. At one boundary the junction diverges from the germline segment, which might be a read error. J is TRBJ1-5 and V is TRBV6-2 or TRBV6-3; 7 bases match TRBD1. This CDR3 has 13 amino acids. Per germline, CDR1 MNHEY and CDR2 SVGEGT. This chain's CDR3 is CASRDRINLPQHF. In DNA form, the CDR3 reads TGTGCCAGCAGGGACAGGATCAATCTGCCCCAGCATTTT.

This clonotype has a count of ten or more. V usage is TRBV4-1 and J usage is TRBJ1-2; D call uncertain. V lost 0 bases to trimming and J lost 3 bases, with 11 bases between them. The V gene's germline CDR1 is MGHRA and CDR2 YSYEKL. This CDR3 region has 15 residues. The CDR3 sequence: CASSQEWRADYGYTF. CDR3 nucleotides: TGCGCCAGCAGCCAAGAATGGAGGGCGGACTATGGCTACACCTTC.

At least ten counts were recorded for this clonotype. The V call is TRBV29-1, the J call TRBJ2-5, with TRBD2 as a possible D gene (6 bases). This CDR3 is built from 9 residues. Germline assignment: CDR1 SQVTM and CDR2 ANQGSEA. The V gene lost 7 bases and the J gene lost 7 bases, with 7 bases spanning the gap. The CDR3 protein is CSAGGTQYF. The CDR3 coding sequence is TGCAGCGCCGGGGGGACCCAGTACTTC.

Many counts were recorded for this clonotype. The genes are TRBV12-3 or TRBV12-4 and TRBJ2-7; D is possibly TRBD2 (5 bases). With 6 bases removed from V and 4 bases from J, the gap between germline ends came to 13 bases. CDR3 length: 13 residues. The CDR3 region is CASSLGSRYEQYF. In DNA form, the CDR3 reads TGTGCCAGCAGCCTAGGGAGCCGATACGAGCAGTACTTC.

This clonotype was observed at least ten times. V is TRBV7-8 and J is TRBJ2-2, with D maybe TRBD2 (5 bases). Germline V gene lookup returns CDR1 SGHVS and CDR2 FQNEAQ. The CDR3 covers 16 residues. Trimming took off 0 bases at V and 5 bases at J, with 13 bases between the two ends. The CDR3 coding sequence is TGTGCCAGCAGCTTAGCTCCGGAGAGGGATACCGGGGAGCTGTTTTTT. Its protein is CASSLAPERDTGELFF. Variable domain in full (rest from reference TRBV7-8 and TRBJ2-2): GAGVSQSPRYKVAKRGQDVALRCDPISGHVSLFWYQQALGQGPEFLTYFQNEAQLDKSGLPSDRFFAERPEGSVSTLKIQRTQQEDSAVYLCASSLAPERDTGELFFGEGSRLTVL.

This clonotype was picked up many times. This CDR3 is CSARDPTDEKLFF. The CDR3 nucleotides are TGCAGTGCTAGAGATCCCACAGATGAAAAACTGTTTTTT. The V and J genes are TRBV20-1 and TRBJ1-4; D is ambiguous. The germline V and J ends were trimmed by 0 bases and 6 bases, with 8 bases remaining between them. The length of the CDR3 is 13 residues. Looked up from germline, CDR1 is DFQATT and CDR2 is SNEGSKA (reference sequence).

The rearrangement uses TRBV7-6 and TRBJ1-3; D possibly corresponds to TRBD1 (6 bases). In germline, CDR1 is SGHVS, CDR2 FNYEAQ. The CDR3 runs to 12 residues. CDR3 loop: CAWRGPGNTIYF. Here the CDR3 DNA reads TGTGCTTGGCGGGGGCCCGGAAACACCATATATTTT.

This clonotype occurred a few times. V gene TRBV28 combines with J gene TRBJ2-5; D perhaps matches TRBD1 (6 bases). The germline CDR1 and CDR2 sequences are MDHEN and SYDVKM. There are 14 residues in the CDR3. Trimming shortened V by 5 bases and J by 4 bases, and 14 bases separated the two germline ends. The CDR3, as DNA: TGTGCCAGCAGTGGGCCGGGACACGGAGAGACCCAGTACTTC. This codes for CASSGPGHGETQYF.

This clonotype turned up a few times. V and J are TRBV12-3 or TRBV12-4 and TRBJ2-1, with D perhaps given as TRBD1 or TRBD2 (5 bases each). The CDR3 is made up of 12 amino acids. V was cut by 11 bases and J by 3 bases, with 11 bases left in between. CDR3 loop: CAGGRSYNEQFF. The DNA of the CDR3 is TGTGCCGGGGGAAGGAGCTACAATGAGCAGTTCTTC.

The chain has TRBV18 and TRBJ2-5, with D possibly being TRBD1 (6 bases). The V end lost 0 bases, the J end lost 9 bases, and 11 bases lay between the germline ends. The CDR3 totals 13 residues. Per the germline V gene, CDR1 is KGHSH and CDR2 is LQKENI. CDR3 sequence: CASSPPGAGAQYF. In DNA, the CDR3 is TGTGCCAGCTCACCACCGGGGGCAGGAGCCCAGTACTTC.

The gene calls are TRBV10-3 and TRBJ1-5, with unresolved D. This CDR3 contains 13 residues. Germline-derived CDR1 and CDR2 are ENHRY and SYGVKD. Between the trimmed V and J ends, which lost 3 bases and 6 bases, there was a span of 9 bases. The CDR3 nucleotides are TGTGCCATCAGTGAAGGTTCCCTTCAGCCCCAGCATTTT. It codes for CAISEGSLQPQHF.